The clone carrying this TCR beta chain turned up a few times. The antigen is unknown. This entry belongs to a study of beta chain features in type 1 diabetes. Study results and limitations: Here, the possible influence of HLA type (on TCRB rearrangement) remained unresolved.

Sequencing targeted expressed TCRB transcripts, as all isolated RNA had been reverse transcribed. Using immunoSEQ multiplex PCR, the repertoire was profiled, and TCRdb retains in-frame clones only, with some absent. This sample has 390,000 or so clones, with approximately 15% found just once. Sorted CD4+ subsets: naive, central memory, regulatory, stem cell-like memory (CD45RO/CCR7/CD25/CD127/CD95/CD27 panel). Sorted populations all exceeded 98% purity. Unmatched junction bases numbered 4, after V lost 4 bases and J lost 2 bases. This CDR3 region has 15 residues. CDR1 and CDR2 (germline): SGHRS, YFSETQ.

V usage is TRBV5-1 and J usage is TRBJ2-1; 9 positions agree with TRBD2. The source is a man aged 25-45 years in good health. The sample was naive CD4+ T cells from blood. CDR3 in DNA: TGCGCCAGCAGCCCAGCGGGAGGTACCTACAATGAGCAGTTCTTC. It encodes CASSPAGGTYNEQFF.